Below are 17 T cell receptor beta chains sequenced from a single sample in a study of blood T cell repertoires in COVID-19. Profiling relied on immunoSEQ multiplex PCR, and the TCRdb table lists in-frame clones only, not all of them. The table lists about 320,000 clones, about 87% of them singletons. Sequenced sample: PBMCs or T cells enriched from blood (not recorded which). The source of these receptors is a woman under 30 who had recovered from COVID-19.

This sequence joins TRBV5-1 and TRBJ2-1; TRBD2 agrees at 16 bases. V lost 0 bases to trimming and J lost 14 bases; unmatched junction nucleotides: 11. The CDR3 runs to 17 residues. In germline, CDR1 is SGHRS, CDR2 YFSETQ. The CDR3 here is CASSLAPPGLAGGYKFF. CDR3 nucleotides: TGCGCCAGCAGCTTGGCTCCCCCGGGACTAGCGGGGGGGTATAAGTTCTTC.

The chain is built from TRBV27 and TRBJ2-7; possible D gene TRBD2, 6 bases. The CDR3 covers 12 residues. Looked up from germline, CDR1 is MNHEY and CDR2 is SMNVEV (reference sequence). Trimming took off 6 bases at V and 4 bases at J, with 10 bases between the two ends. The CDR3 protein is CASSRRGYEQYF. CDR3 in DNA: TGTGCCAGCAGCCGCCGGGGGTACGAGCAGTACTTC.

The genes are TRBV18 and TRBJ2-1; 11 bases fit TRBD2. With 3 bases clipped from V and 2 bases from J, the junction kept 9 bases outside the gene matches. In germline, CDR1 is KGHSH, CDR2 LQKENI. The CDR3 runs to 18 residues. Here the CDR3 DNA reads TGTGCCAGCTCACCGCGAACTAGCGGGAGTAGCACCTACAATGAGCAGTTCTTC. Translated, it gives CASSPRTSGSSTYNEQFF.

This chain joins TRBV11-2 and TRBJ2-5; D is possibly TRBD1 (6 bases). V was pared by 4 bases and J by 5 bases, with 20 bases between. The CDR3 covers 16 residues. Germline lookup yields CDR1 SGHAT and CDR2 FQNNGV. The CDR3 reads CASSSHRVHLEETQYF. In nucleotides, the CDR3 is TGTGCCAGCAGCTCTCACAGGGTACACCTCGAGGAGACCCAGTACTTC.

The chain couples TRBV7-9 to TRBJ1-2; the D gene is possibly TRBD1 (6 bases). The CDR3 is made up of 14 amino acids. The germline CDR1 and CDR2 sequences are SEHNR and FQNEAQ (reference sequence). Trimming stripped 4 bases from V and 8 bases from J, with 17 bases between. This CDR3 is CASSWSGGASGYTF. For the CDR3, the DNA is TGTGCCAGCAGCTGGTCTGGGGGGGCTTCGGGCTACACCTTC.

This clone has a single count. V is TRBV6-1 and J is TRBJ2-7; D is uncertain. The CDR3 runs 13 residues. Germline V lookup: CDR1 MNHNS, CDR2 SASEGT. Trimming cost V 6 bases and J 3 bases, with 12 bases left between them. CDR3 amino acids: CASRRHENYEQYF. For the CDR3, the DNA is TGTGCCAGCAGGAGACACGAGAACTACGAGCAGTACTTC.

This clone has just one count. CDR3: CASSLFPGESYEQYF. The DNA for the CDR3 is TGTGCCAGCAGCTTATTCCCAGGGGAGTCCTACGAGCAGTACTTC. J is TRBJ2-7 and V is TRBV7-2, with D perhaps TRBD1 (6 bases). The CDR3 consists of 15 residues. Trimming stripped 2 bases from V and 1 base from J, with 12 bases between. Germline V CDR1 and CDR2: SGHTA, FQGNSA.

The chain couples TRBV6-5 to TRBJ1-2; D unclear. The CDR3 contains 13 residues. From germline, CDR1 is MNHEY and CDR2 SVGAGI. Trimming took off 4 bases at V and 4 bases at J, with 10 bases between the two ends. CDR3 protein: CASSLGQVYGYTF. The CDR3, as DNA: TGTGCCAGCAGTTTGGGCCAGGTCTATGGCTACACCTTC.

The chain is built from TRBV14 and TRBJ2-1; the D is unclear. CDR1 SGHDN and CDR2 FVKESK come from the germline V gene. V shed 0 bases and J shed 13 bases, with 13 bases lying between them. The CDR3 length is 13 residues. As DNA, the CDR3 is TGTGCCAGCAGCCAAGATAACGAGGTTAGTCAGTTCTTC. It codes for CASSQDNEVSQFF.

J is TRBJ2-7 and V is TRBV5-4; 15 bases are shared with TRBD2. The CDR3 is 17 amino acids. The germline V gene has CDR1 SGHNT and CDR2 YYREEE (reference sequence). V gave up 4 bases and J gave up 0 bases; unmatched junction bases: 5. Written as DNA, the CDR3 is TGTGCCAGCAGCCTTGGGACTAGCGGGGGGTCCTCCTACGAGCAGTACTTC. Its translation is CASSLGTSGGSSYEQYF.

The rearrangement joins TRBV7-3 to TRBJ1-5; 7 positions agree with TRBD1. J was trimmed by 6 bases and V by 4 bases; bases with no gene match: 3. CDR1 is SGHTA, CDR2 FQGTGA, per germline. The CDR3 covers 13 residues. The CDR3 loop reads CASSYDRAQPQHF. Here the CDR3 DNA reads TGTGCCAGCAGCTATGACAGGGCTCAGCCCCAGCATTTT.

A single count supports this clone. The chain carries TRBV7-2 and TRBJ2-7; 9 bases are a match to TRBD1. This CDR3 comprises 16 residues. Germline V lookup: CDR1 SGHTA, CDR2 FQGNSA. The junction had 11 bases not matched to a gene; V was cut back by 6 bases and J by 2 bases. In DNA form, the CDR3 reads TGTGCCAGCAGAGCAACAGGGGGCAACAGTCCCTACGAGCAGTACTTC. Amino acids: CASRATGGNSPYEQYF.

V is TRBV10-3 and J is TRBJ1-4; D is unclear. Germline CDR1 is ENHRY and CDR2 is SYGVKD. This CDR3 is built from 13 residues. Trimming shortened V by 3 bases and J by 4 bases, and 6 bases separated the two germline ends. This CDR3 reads CAISESGNEKLFF. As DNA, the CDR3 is TGTGCCATCAGTGAATCCGGTAATGAAAAACTGTTTTTT.

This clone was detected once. The CDR3 DNA reads as TGTGCCAGCAGCGTATCTAGCGTGGGCTCCTACGAGCAGTACTTC. This codes for CASSVSSVGSYEQYF. The chain combines TRBV9 with TRBJ2-7; D is perhaps TRBD2 (6 bases). The CDR3 covers 15 residues. CDR1 SGDLS and CDR2 YYNGEE come from the germline V gene. V dropped 1 base and J dropped 0 bases, with 11 bases sitting between them. The full variable domain, rest sourced from reference TRBV9 and TRBJ2-7, is DSGVTQTPKHLITATGQRVTLRCSPRSGDLSVYWYQQSLDQGLQFLIQYYNGEERAKGNILERFSAQQFPDLHSELNLSSLELGDSALYFCASSVSSVGSYEQYFGPGTRLTVT.

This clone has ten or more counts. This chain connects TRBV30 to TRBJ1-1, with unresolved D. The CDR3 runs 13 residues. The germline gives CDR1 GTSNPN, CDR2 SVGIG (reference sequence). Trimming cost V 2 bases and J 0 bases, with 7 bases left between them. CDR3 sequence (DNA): TGTGCCTGGAGTACAGACGTGAACACTGAAGCTTTCTTT. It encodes CAWSTDVNTEAFF.

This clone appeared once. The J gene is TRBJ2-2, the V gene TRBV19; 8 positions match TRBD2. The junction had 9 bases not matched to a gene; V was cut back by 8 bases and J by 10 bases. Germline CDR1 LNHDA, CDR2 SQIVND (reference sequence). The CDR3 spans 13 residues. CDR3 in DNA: TGTGCCAGTGAGGGCCGGGAGGGGTTGGAGCTGTTTTTT. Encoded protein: CASEGREGLELFF.

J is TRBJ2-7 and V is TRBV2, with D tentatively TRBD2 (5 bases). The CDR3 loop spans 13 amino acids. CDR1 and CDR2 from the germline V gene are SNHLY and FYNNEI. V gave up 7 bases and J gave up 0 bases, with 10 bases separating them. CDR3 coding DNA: TGTGCCAGCAAACCGGGAAGCTCCTACGAGCAGTACTTC. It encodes CASKPGSSYEQYF.